The rows below give T cell receptor beta chains drawn from one sample of a study of T-cell memory formation after mild COVID-19. Via MiXCR, TCRdb re-called the 5' RACE reads, giving one row per CDR3 protein. The top ten hold around 12% of the sample, which has 400,000 or so distinct CDR3 sequences, over 20% seen once. Sequencing was carried out using PBMCs or a T cell subset sorted from them (not recorded which). All receptors derive from an adult woman who had mild COVID-19 (a few samples of this study predate the infection). Cell type and time point are not known. Each CDR3 is given with its conserved first and last residue. Each record gives: V gene, J gene, clone size, D gene, CDR3 protein, CDR3 DNA. D genes are given only for firm matches. The size of a clone is reported for some rows only, either as once, few or many, or as a class for expanded clones.

TRBV12-3/TRBV12-4,TRBJ1-1,-,TRBD1,CASSFRQGLAVNTEAFF,TGTGCCAGCAGTTTCCGACAGGGCTTGGCTGTGAACACTGAAGCTTTCTTT
TRBV3-1,TRBJ1-1,-,-,CASSPRDLGTEAFF,TGTGCCAGCAGCCCCCGGGACTTGGGGACTGAAGCTTTCTTT
TRBV2,TRBJ2-7,-,-,CASSVRVIYEQYF,TGTGCCAGCAGTGTTCGAGTAATCTACGAGCAGTACTTC
TRBV20-1,TRBJ1-1,few,TRBD1,CSAQGEMGEAFF,TGCAGTGCTCAGGGGGAGATGGGTGAAGCTTTCTTT
TRBV6-1,TRBJ2-5,-,-,CASSEGPGWETQYF,TGTGCCAGCAGTGAGGGTCCGGGATGGGAGACCCAGTACTTC
TRBV5-1,TRBJ2-5,few,-,CASSQGGTRQTQYF,TGCGCCAGCAGCCAAGGGGGTACCAGGCAGACCCAGTACTTC
TRBV24-1,TRBJ1-1,few,-,CATSDEVYTEAFF,TGTGCCACCAGTGATGAAGTCTACACTGAAGCTTTCTTT
TRBV20-1,TRBJ2-1,-,-,CSASKVLGGDYNEQFF,TGCAGTGCTAGCAAGGTGCTAGGGGGGGACTACAATGAGCAGTTCTTC
TRBV12-3/TRBV12-4,TRBJ2-3,few,-,CASSPLLRGHLSTDTQYF,TGTGCCAGCAGTCCCCTCCTGAGGGGACATCTGAGCACAGATACGCAGTATTTT
TRBV14,TRBJ2-5,few,-,CASSPRFRETQYF,TGTGCCAGCAGCCCCAGGTTCCGGGAGACCCAGTACTTC
TRBV29-1,TRBJ1-4,few,-,CSVEGNVNEKLFF,TGCAGCGTGGAAGGGAACGTTAATGAAAAACTGTTTTTT
TRBV5-1,TRBJ2-2,-,TRBD1,CASSWLGQGNTGELFF,TGCGCCAGCAGCTGGTTGGGACAGGGAAACACCGGGGAGCTGTTTTTT
TRBV15,TRBJ1-3,-,-,CATRPSGNTIYF,TGTGCCACCCGCCCCTCTGGAAACACCATATATTTT
TRBV5-1,TRBJ1-1,few,TRBD1,CASSSSTGSTEAFF,TGCGCCAGCAGCTCTTCGACAGGGAGCACTGAAGCTTTCTTT
TRBV7-6,TRBJ2-1,few,TRBD2,CASSPGLSGGPDEQFF,TGTGCCAGCAGCCCCGGACTTTCGGGAGGGCCGGATGAGCAGTTCTTC
TRBV20-1,TRBJ2-1,-,-,CSAYSDVLSYNEQFF,TGCAGTGCTTACTCGGACGTACTCTCCTACAATGAGCAGTTCTTC
TRBV3-1,TRBJ2-7,few,-,CASSHGSHGYEQYF,TGTGCCAGCAGCCATGGCTCACACGGATACGAGCAGTACTTC
TRBV2,TRBJ2-3,few,TRBD1,CASNRDSFTDTQYF,TGTGCCAGCAATCGGGACAGCTTCACAGATACGCAGTATTTT
TRBV4-2,TRBJ2-2,-,-,CASSHRQNTGELFF,TGTGCCAGCAGCCACCGACAGAATACCGGGGAGCTGTTTTTT
TRBV5-1,TRBJ2-7,many,TRBD2,CASTFLAGGQEQYF,TGCGCCAGCACGTTCCTAGCGGGAGGGCAGGAGCAGTACTTC
TRBV7-8,TRBJ2-4,many,-,CASSVGYGQLAKNIQYF,TGTGCCAGCAGCGTGGGGTACGGACAGCTAGCCAAAAACATTCAGTACTTC
TRBV19,TRBJ2-3,many,-,CASSMRSAGIDTQYF,TGTGCCAGTAGTATGAGGTCGGCAGGGATCGATACGCAGTATTTT
TRBV3-1,TRBJ1-1,few,TRBD1,CASSRLTGTTEAFF,TGTGCCAGCAGCCGATTGACAGGGACCACTGAAGCTTTCTTT
TRBV12-3/TRBV12-4,TRBJ2-1,-,-,CASRADLGYNEQFF,TGTGCCAGCAGGGCAGATTTAGGCTACAATGAGCAGTTCTTC
TRBV12-3/TRBV12-4,TRBJ2-7,many,-,CASSLRQVSYEQYF,TGTGCCAGCAGTCTACGACAGGTTTCCTACGAGCAGTACTTC
TRBV25-1,TRBJ1-2,few,TRBD1,CASSDYRGDSDGYTF,TGTGCCAGCAGTGATTACAGGGGTGATAGTGATGGCTACACCTTC
TRBV6-5,TRBJ2-7,-,-,CASSSLLKEQYF,TGTGCCAGCAGTTCACTCCTAAAGGAGCAGTACTTC
TRBV5-1,TRBJ1-6,few,-,CASSLKATQRGNSPLHF,TGCGCCAGCAGCTTGAAGGCGACCCAACGGGGTAATTCACCCCTCCACTTT
TRBV27,TRBJ2-5,few,TRBD1,CASRAPGQPETQYF,TGTGCCAGCAGGGCCCCGGGACAGCCAGAGACCCAGTACTTC
TRBV5-1,TRBJ1-4,-,-,CASSGTGSSNEKLFF,TGCGCCAGCAGCGGAACAGGGTCATCTAATGAAAAACTGTTTTTT
TRBV20-1,TRBJ2-2,-,-,CSASPPWGRDTGELFF,TGCAGTGCTAGCCCGCCGTGGGGGAGAGACACCGGGGAGCTGTTTTTT
TRBV12-3/TRBV12-4,TRBJ1-5,many,-,CASSSRDNFSQPQHF,TGTGCCAGCAGTTCCCGGGACAACTTTAGCCAGCCCCAGCATTTT
TRBV15,TRBJ1-1,-,-,CATSPGGGRDTEAFF,TGTGCCACCAGCCCAGGAGGGGGGAGGGACACTGAAGCTTTCTTT
TRBV7-9,TRBJ1-1,-,-,CASSLVTEAFF,TGTGCCAGCAGCTTAGTCACTGAAGCTTTCTTT
TRBV7-2,TRBJ2-7,-,-,CASSLAGTPKQYF,TGTGCCAGCAGCTTAGCAGGGACCCCGAAGCAGTACTTC
TRBV25-1,TRBJ2-7,-,-,CASSGMTALAYEQYF,TGTGCCAGCAGTGGGATGACAGCCTTAGCCTACGAGCAGTACTTC
TRBV21-1,TRBJ1-1,-,-,CASNPGTEAFF,TGTGCCAGCAATCCGGGGACTGAAGCTTTCTTT
TRBV7-3,TRBJ2-3,few,TRBD1,CASSSRQGGDTQYF,TGTGCCAGCAGCTCTAGACAGGGCGGGGATACGCAGTATTTT
TRBV4-1,TRBJ2-5,-,TRBD2,CASSHLSSGGAGETQYF,TGCGCCAGCAGCCACTTATCTAGCGGGGGGGCCGGAGAGACCCAGTACTTC
TRBV20-1,TRBJ2-1,-,TRBD2,CSATKGLVAYNEQFF,TGCAGTGCTACAAAGGGACTAGTGGCCTACAATGAGCAGTTCTTC
TRBV6-5,TRBJ1-5,many,-,CASRTNSNDQPQHF,TGTGCCAGCCGAACCAACAGCAACGATCAGCCCCAGCATTTT
TRBV14,TRBJ2-1,-,-,CASSQVVRQGDNEQFF,TGTGCCAGCAGCCAAGTTGTTCGGCAGGGAGACAATGAGCAGTTCTTC
TRBV20-1,TRBJ2-3,-,TRBD1,CSADDRGRRTDTQYF,TGCAGTGCAGATGACAGGGGTCGTAGGACAGATACGCAGTATTTT
TRBV11-3,TRBJ2-2,-,-,CASSLGDGMVNTGELFF,TGTGCCAGCAGCTTAGGAGACGGAATGGTTAACACCGGGGAGCTGTTTTTT
TRBV6-5,TRBJ2-5,-,TRBD1,CASSYRDRGGETQYF,TGTGCCAGCAGTTACCGGGACAGGGGAGGGGAGACCCAGTACTTC
TRBV4-2,TRBJ1-2,few,TRBD1,CASSQQGTGSNYGYTF,TGTGCCAGCAGCCAACAAGGGACAGGTTCTAACTATGGCTACACCTTC
TRBV6-1,TRBJ1-5,-,TRBD1,CASSSTGGPNQPQHF,TGTGCCAGCAGTTCTACAGGGGGGCCTAATCAGCCCCAGCATTTT
TRBV15,TRBJ2-6,few,-,CATSTPRSGANVLTF,TGTGCCACCAGCACTCCCCGCTCTGGGGCCAACGTCCTGACTTTC
TRBV4-2,TRBJ1-5,-,-,CASSQGSGRYSNQPQHF,TGTGCCAGCAGCCAAGGATCAGGAAGGTATAGCAATCAGCCCCAGCATTTT
TRBV6-6,TRBJ1-1,-,-,CASSYFGVSQRTEAFF,TGTGCCAGCAGTTATTTTGGTGTCAGCCAGAGGACTGAAGCTTTCTTT
TRBV7-3,TRBJ2-7,-,TRBD2,CASSLTSGSSYEQYF,TGTGCCAGCAGTCTGACTAGCGGGAGCTCCTACGAGCAGTACTTC
TRBV20-1,TRBJ2-7,-,TRBD1,CSAPPSGTVQYEQYF,TGCAGTGCTCCCCCCTCCGGGACAGTGCAGTACGAGCAGTACTTC
TRBV7-9,TRBJ2-5,-,-,CASSPAVETQYF,TGTGCCAGCAGCCCCGCCGTGGAGACCCAGTACTTC
TRBV29-1,TRBJ1-1,few,-,CSVDGHRNTEAFF,TGCAGCGTTGATGGACACAGGAACACTGAAGCTTTCTTT
TRBV9,TRBJ2-5,-,TRBD2,CASSVAWGLAGEETQYF,TGTGCCAGCAGCGTAGCTTGGGGGCTAGCGGGAGAAGAGACCCAGTACTTC
TRBV20-1,TRBJ2-3,-,-,CSVTNRDSSTDTQYF,TGCAGCGTGACTAACCGGGACTCTAGCACAGATACGCAGTATTTT
TRBV7-9,TRBJ1-1,many,-,CASSLMAEAFF,TGTGCCAGCAGCTTAATGGCTGAAGCTTTCTTT
TRBV12-3/TRBV12-4,TRBJ2-3,-,-,CASSSLDTQYF,TGTGCCAGCAGTTCCCTAGATACGCAGTATTTT